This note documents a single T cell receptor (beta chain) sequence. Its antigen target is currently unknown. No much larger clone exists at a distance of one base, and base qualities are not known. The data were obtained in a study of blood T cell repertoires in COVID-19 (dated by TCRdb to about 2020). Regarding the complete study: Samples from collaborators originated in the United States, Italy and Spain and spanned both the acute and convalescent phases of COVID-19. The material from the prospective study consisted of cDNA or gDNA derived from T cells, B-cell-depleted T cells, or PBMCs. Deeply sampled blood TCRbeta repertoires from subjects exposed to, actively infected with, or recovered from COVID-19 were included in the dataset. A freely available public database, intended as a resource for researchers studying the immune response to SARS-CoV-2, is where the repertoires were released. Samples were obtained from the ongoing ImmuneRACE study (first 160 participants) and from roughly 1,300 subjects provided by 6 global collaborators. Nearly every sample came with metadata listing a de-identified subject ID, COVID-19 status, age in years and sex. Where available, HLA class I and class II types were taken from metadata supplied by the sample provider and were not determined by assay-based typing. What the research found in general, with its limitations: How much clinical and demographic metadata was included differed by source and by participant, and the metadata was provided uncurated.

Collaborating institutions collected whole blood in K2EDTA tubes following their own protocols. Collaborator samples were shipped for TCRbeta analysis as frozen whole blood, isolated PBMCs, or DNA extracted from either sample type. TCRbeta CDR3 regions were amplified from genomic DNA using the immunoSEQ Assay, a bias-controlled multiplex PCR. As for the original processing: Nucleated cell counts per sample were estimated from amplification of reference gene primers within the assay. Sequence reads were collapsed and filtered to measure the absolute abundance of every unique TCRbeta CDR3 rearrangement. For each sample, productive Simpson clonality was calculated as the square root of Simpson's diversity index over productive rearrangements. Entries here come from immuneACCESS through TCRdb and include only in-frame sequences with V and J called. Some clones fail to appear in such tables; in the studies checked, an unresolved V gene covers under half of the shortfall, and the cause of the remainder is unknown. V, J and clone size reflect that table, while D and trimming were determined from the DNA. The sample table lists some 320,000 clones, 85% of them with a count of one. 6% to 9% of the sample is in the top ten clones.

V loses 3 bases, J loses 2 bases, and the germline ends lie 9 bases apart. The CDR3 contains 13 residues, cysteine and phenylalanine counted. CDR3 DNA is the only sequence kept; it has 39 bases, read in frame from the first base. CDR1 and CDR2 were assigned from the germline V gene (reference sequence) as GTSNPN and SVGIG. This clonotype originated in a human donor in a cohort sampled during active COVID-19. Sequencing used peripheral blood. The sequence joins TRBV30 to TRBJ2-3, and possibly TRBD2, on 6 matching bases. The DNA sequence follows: TGTGCCTGGAGCGGGGGTCTCACAGATACGCAGTATTTT. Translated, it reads CAWSGGLTDTQYF. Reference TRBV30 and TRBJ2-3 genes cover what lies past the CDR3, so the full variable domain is SQTIHQWPATLVQPVGSPLSLECTVEGTSNPNLYWYRQAAGRGLQLLFYSVGIGQISSEVPQNLSASRPQDRQFILSSKKLLLSDSGFYLCAWSGGLTDTQYFGPGTRLTVL.